These 15 T cell receptor beta chains were sequenced from one sample in a study of identifying expanded T cells in peripheral blood. Produced via immunoSEQ multiplex PCR; TCRdb's table is partial and in-frame only. The sample lists some 91,000 clones, 88% seen once, with 4% to 4.5% in the top ten. Sequencing input: blood. The source is a person aged 18 to 75 in good health.

The chain uses TRBV5-1 and TRBJ1-4, with D possibly TRBD1 on 5 matching bases. V lost 1 base and J lost 8, with 15 bases in between. Germline CDR1 reads SGHRS; CDR2 reads YFSETQ. The CDR3 loop spans 15 amino acids. The CDR3 sequence: CASSLLGRGEEKLFF. The CDR3 DNA is TGCGCCAGCAGCTTGTTAGGCCGAGGGGAAGAAAAACTGTTTTTT.

This chain links TRBV5-6 with TRBJ2-1; no clear D gene. CDR3 length: 14 residues. Germline CDR1 is SGHDT and CDR2 is YYEEEE. Trimming took off 3 bases at V and 4 bases at J, with 11 bases between the two ends. The CDR3 is CASSSDRAYNEQFF. CDR3 nucleotides: TGTGCCAGCAGCTCCGACCGAGCGTACAATGAGCAGTTCTTC.

The chain carries TRBV30 and TRBJ1-5, with 7 bases aligning to TRBD1. The V gene end was trimmed by 2 bases and the J gene end by 5 bases; junction bases not matched to a gene: 9. The CDR3 extends over 15 amino acids. Per germline, CDR1 GTSNPN and CDR2 SVGIG (reference sequence). This chain's CDR3 is CAWSYPGTADQPQHF. CDR3 nucleotide sequence: TGTGCCTGGAGTTACCCCGGGACAGCGGATCAGCCCCAGCATTTT.

The chain has TRBV4-2 and TRBJ1-1; the D is unclear. There are 14 residues in the CDR3. V shed 1 base and J shed 2 bases, with 8 bases lying between them. Germline values: CDR1 LGHNA, CDR2 YNFKEQ. CDR3 in DNA: TGTGCCAGCAGCCAAGGAGGGTTTAACACTGAAGCTTTCTTT. It encodes CASSQGGFNTEAFF.

The chain uses TRBV30 and TRBJ2-5; 8 bases map to TRBD1. This CDR3 is built from 14 residues. Germline V gives CDR1 GTSNPN, CDR2 SVGIG (reference sequence). V shed 5 bases and J 3 bases; nucleotides not matched to a gene: 8. The CDR3 loop reads CAWARQGIKETQYF. As DNA, the CDR3 is TGTGCCTGGGCTAGACAGGGGATTAAAGAGACCCAGTACTTC.

V is TRBV4-3 and J is TRBJ2-2; D gene unclear. Germline CDR1 is LGHNA and CDR2 is YSLEER. Trimming took off 0 bases at V and 6 bases at J, with 14 bases between the two ends. The CDR3 has 16 residues. The CDR3 DNA is TGCGCCAGCAGCCAAGAGGTCGGAATAGCCGCCGGGGAGCTGTTTTTT. Translating gives CASSQEVGIAAGELFF.

The gene calls are TRBV12-2 and TRBJ1-3; the D segment call TRBD1 is taken from the table without a DNA check. TRBV12-2 represents a pseudogene. The CDR3 is made up of 16 amino acids. The CDR3 region is CASRLPQTLSGNTIYF. The DNA of the CDR3 is TGTGCAAGTCGCTTACCCCAGACATTGTCTGGAAACACCATATATTTT.

The genes are TRBV28 and TRBJ2-1; TRBD1 matches at 11 bases. The germline gives CDR1 MDHEN, CDR2 SYDVKM. The CDR3 covers 16 residues. V shed 5 bases, J shed 6 bases, and the junction held 9 bases outside the gene matches. The CDR3 region is CASSRTGTGGVNEQFF. CDR3 nucleotides: TGTGCCAGCAGTCGGACCGGGACAGGGGGAGTCAATGAGCAGTTCTTC. Combining the CDR3 with reference TRBV28 and TRBJ2-1 gives the whole variable domain DVKVTQSSRYLVKRTGEKVFLECVQDMDHENMFWYRQDPGLGLRLIYFSYDVKMKEKGDIPEGYSVSREKKERFSLILESASTNQTSMYLCASSRTGTGGVNEQFFGPGTRLTVL.

The chain combines TRBV6-4 with TRBJ2-3; TRBD2 matches at 7 bases. This CDR3 region has 15 residues. The germline V gene has CDR1 MRHNA and CDR2 SNTAGT. J gave up 2 bases and V 5 bases, and 7 bases lay outside the gene matches. The CDR3 nucleotides read TGTGCCAGCAGTCTTGGACTAGGTCCCACAGATACGCAGTATTTT. Protein product: CASSLGLGPTDTQYF.

Comments on this clone: Different DNA sequences within this sample yield the same CDR3. This chain links TRBV6-4 with TRBJ2-3, with D possibly being TRBD2 (6 bases). This CDR3 contains 15 residues. V shed 0 bases and J shed 1 base, with 8 bases lying between them. Germline lookup yields CDR1 MRHNA and CDR2 SNTAGT. CDR3 loop: CASSDSPGGTDTQYF. The CDR3 nucleotides are TGTGCCAGCAGTGACTCGCCGGGGGGCACAGATACGCAGTATTTT.

V and J are TRBV5-1 and TRBJ2-5; D ambiguous. The germline V and J ends were trimmed by 0 bases and 5 bases, with 8 bases remaining between them. CDR3 length equals 13 residues. CDR1 SGHRS and CDR2 YFSETQ come from the germline V gene. This chain's CDR3 is CASSLALGETQYF. DNA for the CDR3: TGCGCCAGCAGCTTGGCCTTAGGGGAGACCCAGTACTTC.

The V gene is TRBV28, the J gene TRBJ1-6; possibly TRBD1 for D (5 bases). Germline V gives CDR1 MDHEN, CDR2 SYDVKM. Trimming stripped 6 bases from V and 7 bases from J, with 16 bases between. CDR3 length equals 15 residues. CDR3 in DNA: TGTGCCAGCAGAGGACCGGGACCGAGGAATTCACCCCTCCACTTT. Amino acids: CASRGPGPRNSPLHF. The full variable domain, in which reference TRBV28 and TRBJ1-6 provide the parts outside the CDR3, is DVKVTQSSRYLVKRTGEKVFLECVQDMDHENMFWYRQDPGLGLRLIYFSYDVKMKEKGDIPEGYSVSREKKERFSLILESASTNQTSMYLCASRGPGPRNSPLHFGNGTRLTVT.

The chain uses TRBV4-2 and TRBJ1-5; TRBD1 is a possible D gene (5 bases). This CDR3 is built from 17 residues. Germline CDR1 reads LGHNA; CDR2 reads YNFKEQ. V was shortened by 0 bases and J by 2 bases, with 14 bases between the two germline ends. CDR3 loop: CASSQDRLGGRNQPQHF. DNA of the CDR3: TGTGCCAGCAGCCAAGATAGGCTGGGGGGACGCAATCAGCCCCAGCATTTT.

This chain joins TRBV18 and TRBJ2-3; possibly TRBD1 for D (6 bases). V shed 2 bases and J shed 0 bases, with 9 bases lying between them. CDR1 and CDR2 from the germline V gene are KGHSH and LQKENI. There are 15 residues in the CDR3. The DNA of the CDR3 is TGTGCCAGCTCACCAAAGGACAGTAGCACAGATACGCAGTATTTT. Encoded protein: CASSPKDSSTDTQYF.

The chain uses TRBV5-1 and TRBJ2-3; 8 nucleotides line up with TRBD2. Looked up from germline, CDR1 is SGHRS and CDR2 is YFSETQ. The CDR3 spans 13 residues. Trimming at V came to 4 bases and at J to 4 bases, leaving 2 bases not matched to a gene. The chain's CDR3 is CASSQAGADTQYF. CDR3 bases: TGCGCCAGCAGCCAAGCGGGAGCAGATACGCAGTATTTT.